This T cell receptor (beta chain) was observed in a study of blood T cells in healthy people across ages. This clonotype was observed a few times. The authors ran a second PCR of about 7 to 12 cycles using a sample-barcoded 5' primer and a J-beta primer mix. TCRdb analysed the 5' RACE reads with MiXCR anew, one entry per CDR3 protein. The sample has approximately 830,000 distinct CDR3 sequences, around 68% seen once; the top ten hold approximately 30%. Trimming left V 2 bases short and J 4 bases short, with 14 bases between. The CDR3 contains 15 residues. The receptor's source is a man aged 25-45 years in good health. The chain combines TRBV12-3 or TRBV12-4 with TRBJ1-2; a weak D match, TRBD1 (5 bases). Input material: blood. CDR3 loop: CASSLLGRTRYGYTF. CDR3 nucleotide sequence: TGTGCCAGCAGTTTACTGGGACGGACACGCTATGGCTACACCTTC.